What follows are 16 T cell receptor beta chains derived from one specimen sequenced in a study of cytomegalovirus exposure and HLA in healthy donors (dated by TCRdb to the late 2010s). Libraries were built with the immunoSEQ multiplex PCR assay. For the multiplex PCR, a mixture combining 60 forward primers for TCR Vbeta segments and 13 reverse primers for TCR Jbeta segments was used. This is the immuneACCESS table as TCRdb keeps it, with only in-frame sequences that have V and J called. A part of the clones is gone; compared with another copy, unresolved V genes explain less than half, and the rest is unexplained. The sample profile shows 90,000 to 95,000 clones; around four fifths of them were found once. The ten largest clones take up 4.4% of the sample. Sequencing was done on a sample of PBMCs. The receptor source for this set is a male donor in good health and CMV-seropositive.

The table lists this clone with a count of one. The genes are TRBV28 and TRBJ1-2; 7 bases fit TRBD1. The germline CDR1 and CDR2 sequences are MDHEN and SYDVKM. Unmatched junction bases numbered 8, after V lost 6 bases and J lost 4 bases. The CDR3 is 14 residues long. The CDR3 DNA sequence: TGTGCCAGCAGATCCGGGACAGTCGCCTATGGCTACACCTTC. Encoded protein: CASRSGTVAYGYTF.

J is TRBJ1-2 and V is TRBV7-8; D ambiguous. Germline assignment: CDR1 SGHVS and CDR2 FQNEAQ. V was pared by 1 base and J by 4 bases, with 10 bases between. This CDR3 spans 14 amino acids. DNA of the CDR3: TGTGCCAGCAGCTTAGACGACAACCGCTATGGCTACACCTTC. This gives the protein CASSLDDNRYGYTF.

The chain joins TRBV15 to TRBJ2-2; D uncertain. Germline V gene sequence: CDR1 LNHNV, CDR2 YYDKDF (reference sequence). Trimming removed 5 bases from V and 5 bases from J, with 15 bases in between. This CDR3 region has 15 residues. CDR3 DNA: TGTGCCACCAGCCCCGTTCTAGGTCAGACCGGGGAGCTGTTTTTT. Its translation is CATSPVLGQTGELFF.

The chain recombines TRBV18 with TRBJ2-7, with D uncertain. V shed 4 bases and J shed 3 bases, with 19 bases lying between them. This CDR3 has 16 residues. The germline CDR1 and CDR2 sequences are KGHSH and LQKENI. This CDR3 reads CASSHFSNDFDYEQYF. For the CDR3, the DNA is TGTGCCAGCTCACACTTCAGTAACGACTTTGACTACGAGCAGTACTTC.

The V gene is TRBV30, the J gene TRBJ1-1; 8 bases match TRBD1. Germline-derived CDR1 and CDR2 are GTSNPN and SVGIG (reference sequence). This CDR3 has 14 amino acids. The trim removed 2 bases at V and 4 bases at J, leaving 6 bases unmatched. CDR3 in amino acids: CAWSSPGGFTEAFF. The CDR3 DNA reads TGTGCCTGGAGTTCCCCAGGGGGCTTCACTGAAGCTTTCTTT.

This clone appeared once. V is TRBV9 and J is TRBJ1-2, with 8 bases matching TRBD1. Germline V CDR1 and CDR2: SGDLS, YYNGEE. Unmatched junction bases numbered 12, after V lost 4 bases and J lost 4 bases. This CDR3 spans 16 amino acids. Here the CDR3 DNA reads TGTGCCAGCAGCCCCCCAAAACCCACAGGGGGCTATGGCTACACCTTC. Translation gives CASSPPKPTGGYGYTF. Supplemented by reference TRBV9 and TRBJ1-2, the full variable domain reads DSGVTQTPKHLITATGQRVTLRCSPRSGDLSVYWYQQSLDQGLQFLIQYYNGEERAKGNILERFSAQQFPDLHSELNLSSLELGDSALYFCASSPPKPTGGYGYTFGSGTRLTVV.

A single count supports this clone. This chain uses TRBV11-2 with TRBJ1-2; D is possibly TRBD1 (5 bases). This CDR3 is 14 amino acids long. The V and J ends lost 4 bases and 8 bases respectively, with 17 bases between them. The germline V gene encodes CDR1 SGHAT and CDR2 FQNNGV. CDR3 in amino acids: CASSSVSGTEGYTF. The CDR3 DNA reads TGTGCCAGCAGCTCGGTATCGGGGACTGAAGGCTACACCTTC.

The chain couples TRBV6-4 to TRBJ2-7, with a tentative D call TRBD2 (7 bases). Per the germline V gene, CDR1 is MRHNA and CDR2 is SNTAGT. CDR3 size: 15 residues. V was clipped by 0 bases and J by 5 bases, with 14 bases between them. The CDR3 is CASSDSGGARDEQYF. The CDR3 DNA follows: TGTGCCAGCAGTGACTCGGGGGGGGCGCGCGACGAGCAGTACTTC.

CDR3 sequence: CASSVPVRSMEQYF. As DNA, the CDR3 is TGTGCCAGCAGTGTCCCTGTCAGGTCTATGGAGCAGTACTTC. This chain uses TRBV2 with TRBJ2-7; D is unclear. The CDR3 is 14 residues long. The V and J ends lost 4 bases and 7 bases respectively, with 17 bases between them. CDR1 is SNHLY and CDR2 is FYNNEI in the germline V gene.

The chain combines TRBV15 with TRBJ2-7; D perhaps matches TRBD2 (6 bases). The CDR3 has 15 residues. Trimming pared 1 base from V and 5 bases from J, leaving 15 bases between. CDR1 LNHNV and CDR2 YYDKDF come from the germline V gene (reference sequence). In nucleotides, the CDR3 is TGTGCCACCAGCAGAGTGAGGGGCCCGGGGGACGAGCAGTACTTC. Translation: CATSRVRGPGDEQYF.

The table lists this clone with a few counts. This CDR3 is CASSLGPQRALSSYEQYF. The CDR3 bases are TGCGCCAGCAGCTTGGGACCCCAGAGGGCGTTAAGCTCCTACGAGCAGTACTTC. The chain has TRBV5-1 and TRBJ2-7, with D perhaps matching TRBD2 (5 bases). V gave up 0 bases and J gave up 0 bases, with 19 bases separating them. There are 18 residues in the CDR3. Germline V gives CDR1 SGHRS, CDR2 YFSETQ.

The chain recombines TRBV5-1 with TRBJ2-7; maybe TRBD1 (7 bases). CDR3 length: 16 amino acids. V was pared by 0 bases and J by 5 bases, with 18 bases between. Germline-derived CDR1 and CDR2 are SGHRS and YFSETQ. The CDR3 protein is CASSLALSGGLNEQYF. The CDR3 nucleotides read TGCGCCAGCAGCTTGGCGCTGTCAGGGGGACTTAACGAGCAGTACTTC. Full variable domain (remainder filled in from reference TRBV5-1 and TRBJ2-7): KAGVTQTPRYLIKTRGQQVTLSCSPISGHRSVSWYQQTPGQGLQFLFEYFSETQRNKGNFPGRFSGRQFSNSRSEMNVSTLELGDSALYLCASSLALSGGLNEQYFGPGTRLTVT.

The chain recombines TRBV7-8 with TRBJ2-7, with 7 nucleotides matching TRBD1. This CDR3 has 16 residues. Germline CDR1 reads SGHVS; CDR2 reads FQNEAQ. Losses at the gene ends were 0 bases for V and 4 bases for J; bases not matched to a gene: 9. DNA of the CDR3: TGTGCCAGCAGCTTAGCGAGGTCCAGGGGGTTATACGAGCAGTACTTC. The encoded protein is CASSLARSRGLYEQYF.

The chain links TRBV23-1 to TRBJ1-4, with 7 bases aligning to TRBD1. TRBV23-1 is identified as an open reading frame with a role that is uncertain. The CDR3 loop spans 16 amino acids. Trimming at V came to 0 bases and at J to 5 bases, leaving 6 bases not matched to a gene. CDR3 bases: TGCGCCAGCAGTCAATCAAGCAGGGGGAAAAATGAAAAACTGTTTTTT. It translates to CASSQSSRGKNEKLFF.

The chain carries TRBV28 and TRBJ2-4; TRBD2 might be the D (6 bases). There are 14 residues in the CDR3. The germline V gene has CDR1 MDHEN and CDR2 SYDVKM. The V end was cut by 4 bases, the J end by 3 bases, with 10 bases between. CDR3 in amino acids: CASSSRRGKNIQYF. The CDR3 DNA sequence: TGTGCCAGCAGTTCAAGGCGGGGCAAAAACATTCAGTACTTC.

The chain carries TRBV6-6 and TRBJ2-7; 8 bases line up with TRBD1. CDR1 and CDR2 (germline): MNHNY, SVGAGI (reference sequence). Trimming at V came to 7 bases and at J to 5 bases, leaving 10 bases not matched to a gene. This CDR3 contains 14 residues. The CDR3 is CASTLPRTGNEQYF. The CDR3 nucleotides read TGTGCCAGCACCCTCCCCCGGACAGGGAACGAGCAGTACTTC.